The 27 T cell receptor beta chains reported below all come from one sample, sequenced in a study of T cells in tuberculosis. Clones were read by immunoSEQ multiplex PCR, and TCRdb kept only the in-frame ones, dropping some. The profile covers tens of thousands of clones, with about 90% appearing a single time and more than 6.5% taken by the ten largest. The sequenced sample was PBMCs. These receptors all stem from a donor aged 10 to 29 with latent tuberculosis or without tuberculosis infection. Some clones in this sample may be carry-over from other donors' samples.

This rearrangement joins TRBV10-3 to TRBJ1-4; 7 bases agree with TRBD1. Trimming removed 0 bases from V and 7 bases from J; junction bases left unmatched: 5. Germline values: CDR1 ENHRY, CDR2 SYGVKD. The CDR3 is made up of 15 amino acids. Here the CDR3 reads CAISESRGPAEKLFF. Written as DNA, the CDR3 is TGTGCCATCAGTGAGTCGAGGGGGCCGGCTGAAAAACTGTTTTTT.

This chain joins TRBV7-9 and TRBJ1-4; D might be TRBD1 (5 bases). Germline V gene data show CDR1 as SEHNR and CDR2 as FQNEAQ (reference sequence). CDR3 length: 12 amino acids. V lost 5 bases to trimming and J lost 13 bases, with 14 bases between them. CDR3 sequence (DNA): TGTGCCAGCAGCCGCGACAGTTTGTTACTGTTTTTT. It translates to CASSRDSLLLFF.

This chain joins TRBV7-9 and TRBJ2-2; 8 bases match TRBD1. Trimming cost V 3 bases and J 3 bases; bases outside gene matches: 9. This CDR3 region has 17 residues. The germline gives CDR1 SEHNR, CDR2 FQNEAQ (reference sequence). The CDR3 DNA is TGTGCCAGCAGCTTGGGGCGGGACAGGTTTGACACCGGGGAGCTGTTTTTT. Translating it yields CASSLGRDRFDTGELFF.

This clone showed up just once. The V gene is TRBV30, the J gene TRBJ1-1; D unclear. V was pared by 3 bases and J by 9 bases, with 14 bases between. The CDR3 contains 12 residues. Per the germline V gene, CDR1 is GTSNPN and CDR2 is SVGIG (reference sequence). The CDR3 loop reads CAWRLPPPQAFF. The CDR3 DNA follows: TGTGCCTGGAGACTCCCTCCCCCGCAAGCTTTCTTT.

This rearrangement joins TRBV28 to TRBJ2-7; the D gene is possibly TRBD1 (5 bases). V was cut by 4 bases and J by 4 bases, with 20 bases left in between. The CDR3 extends over 16 amino acids. Germline V lookup: CDR1 MDHEN, CDR2 SYDVKM. CDR3: CASSSYPTGPLYEQYF. The CDR3 DNA reads TGTGCCAGCAGTTCCTACCCCACAGGACCACTTTACGAGCAGTACTTC.

J is TRBJ2-5 and V is TRBV18; the match to TRBD1 covers 9 bases. This CDR3 is built from 15 residues. The V and J ends lost 2 bases and 2 bases, in that order; junction bases with no gene match: 3. The germline gives CDR1 KGHSH, CDR2 LQKENI. The CDR3 is CASSPGTGQQETQYF. The CDR3 DNA reads TGTGCCAGCTCACCAGGGACAGGGCAGCAAGAGACCCAGTACTTC.

This clone has a handful of counts. The V and J genes are TRBV19 and TRBJ2-3, with D tentatively TRBD2 (6 bases). The CDR3 has 20 amino acids. Germline V CDR1 and CDR2: LNHDA, SQIVND (reference sequence). Trimming shortened V by 5 bases and J by 0 bases, and 27 bases separated the two germline ends. The CDR3 spells CASSSFDPEVWGTSTDTQYF. The CDR3 coding sequence is TGTGCCAGTAGTTCCTTCGACCCGGAAGTATGGGGGACTAGCACAGATACGCAGTATTTT.

V gene TRBV5-1 combines with J gene TRBJ1-6; 9 bases match TRBD1. The V and J ends lost 4 bases and 5 bases, in that order; junction bases with no gene match: 7. The CDR3 totals 16 residues. Germline V CDR1 and CDR2: SGHRS, YFSETQ. CDR3 loop: CASSVPGQGDNSPLHF. The CDR3 DNA sequence: TGCGCCAGCAGCGTACCGGGACAGGGAGATAATTCACCCCTCCACTTT. Variable domain in full (rest from reference TRBV5-1 and TRBJ1-6): KAGVTQTPRYLIKTRGQQVTLSCSPISGHRSVSWYQQTPGQGLQFLFEYFSETQRNKGNFPGRFSGRQFSNSRSEMNVSTLELGDSALYLCASSVPGQGDNSPLHFGNGTRLTVT.

The genes are TRBV9 and TRBJ1-4; 8 nucleotides line up with TRBD1. CDR3 length: 15 amino acids. J was trimmed by 7 bases and V by 4 bases; bases with no gene match: 9. CDR1 is SGDLS, CDR2 YYNGEE, per germline. DNA for the CDR3: TGTGCCAGCAGCCCGAGGACAGGGCCCAGTGAAAAACTGTTTTTT. Protein product: CASSPRTGPSEKLFF.

The chain joins TRBV11-2 to TRBJ1-1; D possibly corresponds to TRBD1 (5 bases). V was pared by 1 base and J by 1 base, with 16 bases between. The CDR3 is made up of 17 amino acids. Germline CDR1 is SGHAT and CDR2 is FQNNGV. The DNA for the CDR3 is TGTGCCAGCAGCTTAGGGGCGGGGCAGAGTACGAACACTGAAGCTTTCTTT. This encodes CASSLGAGQSTNTEAFF.

V and J are TRBV6-1 and TRBJ2-3; 7 bases map to TRBD1. CDR1 and CDR2 from the germline V gene are MNHNS and SASEGT. With 4 bases clipped from V and 2 bases from J, the junction kept 6 bases outside the gene matches. CDR3 size: 15 residues. In nucleotides, the CDR3 is TGTGCCAGCAGTGGAGGACAGGTGTACACAGATACGCAGTATTTT. It specifies CASSGGQVYTDTQYF.

This chain joins TRBV11-2 and TRBJ2-7, with 9 bases aligning to TRBD1. The CDR3 consists of 16 residues. V lost 0 bases and J lost 6; bases outside the gene matches: 9. Germline CDR1 and CDR2: SGHAT and FQNNGV. CDR3: CASSLEAGQGVAEQYF. CDR3 DNA: TGTGCCAGCAGCTTAGAGGCGGGACAGGGTGTGGCCGAGCAGTACTTC. Full variable domain (missing parts from reference TRBV11-2 and TRBJ2-7): EAGVAQSPRYKIIEKRQSVAFWCNPISGHATLYWYQQILGQGPKLLIQFQNNGVVDDSQLPKDRFSAERLKGVDSTLKIQPAKLEDSAVYLCASSLEAGQGVAEQYFGPGTRLTVT.

The rearrangement uses TRBV2 and TRBJ2-1; D is possibly TRBD1 (6 bases). The CDR3 has 17 residues. Germline assignment: CDR1 SNHLY and CDR2 FYNNEI. Trimming removed 6 bases at V and 6 bases at J, with 24 bases between. The CDR3 DNA is TGTGCCAGCAGGGGGGACAATTTACTCGGCAGCGGCAATGAGCAGTTCTTC. This sequence encodes CASRGDNLLGSGNEQFF.

CDR3 coding DNA: TGTGCCAGCAGTTTACCGACTAGCGGGAGGGCCGAGCAGTACTTC. It codes for CASSLPTSGRAEQYF. This chain uses TRBV28 with TRBJ2-7; 14 bases agree with TRBD2. The CDR3 is made up of 15 amino acids. J gave up 6 bases and V 2 bases, and 3 bases lay outside the gene matches. From germline, CDR1 is MDHEN and CDR2 SYDVKM.

The rearrangement links TRBV5-1 to TRBJ1-2; possible D gene TRBD1, 5 bases. V was shortened by 4 bases and J by 3 bases, with 10 bases between the two germline ends. Germline-derived CDR1 and CDR2 are SGHRS and YFSETQ. The CDR3 has 13 amino acids. The CDR3 DNA reads as TGCGCCAGCAGCCTAGGGGAGGACTATGGCTACACCTTC. This gives the protein CASSLGEDYGYTF.

This chain uses TRBV10-3 with TRBJ1-1; TRBD1 matches 9 bases. This CDR3 is 14 amino acids long. The germline gives CDR1 ENHRY, CDR2 SYGVKD. The V gene end was trimmed by 6 bases and the J gene end by 1 base; junction bases not matched to a gene: 3. The CDR3 DNA reads as TGTGCCATCAGCGGGGGACAGGGGAACACTGAAGCTTTCTTT. It encodes CAISGGQGNTEAFF.

The chain employs TRBV5-1 and TRBJ2-7; no clear D gene. There are 13 residues in the CDR3. Germline CDR1 is SGHRS and CDR2 is YFSETQ. V shed 4 bases and J shed 2 bases, with 10 bases lying between them. In nucleotides, the CDR3 is TGCGCCAGCAGCCCCGGAGTAGCCTACGAGCAGTACTTC. Protein sequence: CASSPGVAYEQYF.

The chain carries TRBV6-6 and TRBJ1-5, with TRBD1 as a possible D gene (6 bases). The V gene lost 2 bases and the J gene lost 0 bases, with 11 bases spanning the gap. Germline V gene data show CDR1 as MNHNY and CDR2 as SVGAGI (reference sequence). The CDR3 is 16 amino acids. The CDR3 loop is CASSYPGQISNQPQHF. The CDR3, as DNA: TGTGCCAGCAGTTACCCCGGACAGATTAGCAATCAGCCCCAGCATTTT.

V usage is TRBV9 and J usage is TRBJ1-2, with 8 bases lining up with TRBD1. Germline V CDR1 and CDR2: SGDLS, YYNGEE. V shed 4 bases, J shed 0 bases, and the junction held 2 bases outside the gene matches. The CDR3 sequence is 14 residues long. As DNA, the CDR3 is TGTGCCAGCAGCCCACAGGGGGCTAACTATGGCTACACCTTC. Protein: CASSPQGANYGYTF.

In the case of this clone: The junction departs from the called germline gene at one end, perhaps through a read error. This chain uses TRBV11-2 with TRBJ2-7; 13 bases match TRBD2. Germline V gene sequence: CDR1 SGHAT, CDR2 FQNNGV. This CDR3 has 19 residues. The chain's CDR3 is CASSLGGTSGVLIRYGQYF. CDR3 nucleotide sequence: TGTGCCAGCAGCTTAGGTGGGACTAGCGGGGTTTTGATCCGGTACGGGCAGTACTTC.

The rearrangement joins TRBV4-2 to TRBJ2-3; TRBD2 is a possible D gene (6 bases). V was pared by 1 base and J by 2 bases, with 10 bases between. The CDR3 has 15 amino acids. The germline CDR1 and CDR2 sequences are LGHNA and YNFKEQ. The CDR3 DNA follows: TGTGCCAGCAGCCAAGGGGCGGGGTACACAGATACGCAGTATTTT. Translating gives CASSQGAGYTDTQYF.

This clone was observed once. V is TRBV30 and J is TRBJ2-1; no firm D call. Germline CDR1 and CDR2: GTSNPN and SVGIG (reference sequence). With 0 bases removed from V and 4 bases from J, the gap between germline ends came to 7 bases. CDR3 size: 13 residues. The CDR3 sequence is CAWSVSVYNEQFF. The CDR3 DNA is TGTGCCTGGAGTGTATCGGTGTACAATGAGCAGTTCTTC. Full variable domain (rest looked up from reference TRBV30 and TRBJ2-1): SQTIHQWPATLVQPVGSPLSLECTVEGTSNPNLYWYRQAAGRGLQLLFYSVGIGQISSEVPQNLSASRPQDRQFILSSKKLLLSDSGFYLCAWSVSVYNEQFFGPGTRLTVL.

Only one count was recorded for this clone. The rearrangement joins TRBV11-3 to TRBJ2-6, with D possibly TRBD1 on 5 matching bases. This CDR3 has 17 amino acids. The V gene's germline CDR1 is SGHNT and CDR2 YENEEA. The V end lost 3 bases, the J end lost 0 bases, and 12 bases lay between the germline ends. The CDR3 loop reads CASSFVTGPSGANVLTF. The CDR3 DNA reads as TGTGCCAGCAGCTTTGTTACAGGCCCCTCTGGGGCCAACGTCCTGACTTTC.

The V call is TRBV7-9, the J call TRBJ2-5; TRBD2 aligns across 7 bases. Unmatched junction bases numbered 8, after V lost 1 base and J lost 0 bases. The CDR3 is 17 residues long. From germline, CDR1 is SEHNR and CDR2 FQNEAQ (reference sequence). The CDR3 sequence is CASSLGLSGENQETQYF. The DNA for the CDR3 is TGTGCCAGCAGCTTAGGACTCAGCGGGGAGAACCAAGAGACCCAGTACTTC. The full variable domain, with the rest looked up from reference TRBV7-9 and TRBJ2-5, is DTGVSQNPRHKITKRGQNVTFRCDPISEHNRLYWYRQTLGQGPEFLTYFQNEAQLEKSRLLSDRFSAERPKGSFSTLEIQRTEQGDSAMYLCASSLGLSGENQETQYFGPGTRLLVL.

V gene TRBV7-8 combines with J gene TRBJ1-2; 8 bases map to TRBD1. V lost 3 bases and J lost 8; bases outside the gene matches: 5. The CDR3 consists of 13 residues. Looked up from germline, CDR1 is SGHVS and CDR2 is FQNEAQ. CDR3 region: CASSLRTGSGYTF. The CDR3 DNA follows: TGTGCCAGCAGCTTGCGGACAGGGTCGGGCTACACCTTC.

The V call is TRBV27, the J call TRBJ1-1; 10 bases match TRBD1. The CDR3 has 19 residues. V gave up 6 bases and J gave up 0 bases; unmatched junction bases: 16. Germline CDR1 and CDR2: MNHEY and SMNVEV (reference sequence). CDR3 in amino acids: CASSQSPDRGTPLNTEAFF. CDR3 DNA sequence: TGTGCCAGCAGCCAATCCCCGGACAGGGGGACGCCCTTGAACACTGAAGCTTTCTTT.

This clone was counted a single time. The chain links TRBV2 to TRBJ2-1; 10 bases line up with TRBD2. The CDR3 covers 11 residues. CDR1 SNHLY and CDR2 FYNNEI come from the germline V gene. The V and J ends lost 6 bases and 15 bases, in that order; junction bases with no gene match: 5. CDR3 sequence: CASRLAGQGFF. DNA of the CDR3: TGTGCCAGCAGACTAGCGGGGCAAGGGTTCTTC. Supplemented by reference TRBV2 and TRBJ2-1, the full variable domain reads EPEVTQTPSHQVTQMGQEVILRCVPISNHLYFYWYRQILGQKVEFLVSFYNNEISEKSEIFDDQFSVERPDGSNFTLKIRSTKLEDSAMYFCASRLAGQGFFGPGTRLTVL.